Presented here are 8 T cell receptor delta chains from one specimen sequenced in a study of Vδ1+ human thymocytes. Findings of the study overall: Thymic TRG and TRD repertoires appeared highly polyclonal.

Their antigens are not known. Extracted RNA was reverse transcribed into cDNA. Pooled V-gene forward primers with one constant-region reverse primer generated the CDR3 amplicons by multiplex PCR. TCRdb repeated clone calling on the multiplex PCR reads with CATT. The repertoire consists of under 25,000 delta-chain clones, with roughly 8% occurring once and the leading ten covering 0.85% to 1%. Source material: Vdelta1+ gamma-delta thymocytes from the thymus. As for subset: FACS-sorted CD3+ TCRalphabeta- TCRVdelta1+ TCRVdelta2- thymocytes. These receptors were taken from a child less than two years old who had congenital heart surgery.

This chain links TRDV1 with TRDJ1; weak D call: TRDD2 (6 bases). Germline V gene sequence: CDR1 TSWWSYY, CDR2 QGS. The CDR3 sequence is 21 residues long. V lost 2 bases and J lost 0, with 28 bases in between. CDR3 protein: CALGEFYGPSDRMEYTDKLIF. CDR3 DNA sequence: TGTGCTCTTGGGGAATTTTATGGACCTTCCGACAGGATGGAGTACACCGATAAACTCATCTTT.

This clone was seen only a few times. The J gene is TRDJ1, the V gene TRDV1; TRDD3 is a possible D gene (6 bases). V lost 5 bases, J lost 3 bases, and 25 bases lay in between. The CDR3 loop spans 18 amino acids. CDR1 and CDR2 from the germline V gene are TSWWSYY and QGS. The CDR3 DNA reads TGTGCTCTTGGGCCTTCACAATCTGGGGACGTCAGCGCCGATAAACTCATCTTT. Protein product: CALGPSQSGDVSADKLIF.

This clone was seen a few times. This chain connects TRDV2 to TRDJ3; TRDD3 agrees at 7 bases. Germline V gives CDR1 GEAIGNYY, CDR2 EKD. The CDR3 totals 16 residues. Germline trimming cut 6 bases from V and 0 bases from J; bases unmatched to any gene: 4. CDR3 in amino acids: CACPWGSSWDTRQMFF. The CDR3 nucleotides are TGTGCCTGTCCTTGGGGGAGCTCCTGGGACACCCGACAGATGTTTTTC.

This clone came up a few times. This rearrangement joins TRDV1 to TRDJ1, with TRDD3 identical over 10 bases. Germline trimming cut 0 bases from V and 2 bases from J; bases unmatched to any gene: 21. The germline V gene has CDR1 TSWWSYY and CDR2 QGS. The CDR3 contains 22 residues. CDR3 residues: CALGELYFLLRTGGSLTDKLIF. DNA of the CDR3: TGTGCTCTTGGGGAACTATATTTCCTACTCAGGACTGGGGGATCCCTTACCGATAAACTCATCTTT.

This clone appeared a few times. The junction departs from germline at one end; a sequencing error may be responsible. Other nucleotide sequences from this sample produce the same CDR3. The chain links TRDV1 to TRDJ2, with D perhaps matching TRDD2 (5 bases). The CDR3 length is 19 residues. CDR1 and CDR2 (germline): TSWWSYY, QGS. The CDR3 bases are TGTGCTCTTGGAGAACAGACGCACGGGTCCTTCGCCGACACAGCACAACTCTTCTTT. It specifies CALGEQTHGSFADTAQLFF.

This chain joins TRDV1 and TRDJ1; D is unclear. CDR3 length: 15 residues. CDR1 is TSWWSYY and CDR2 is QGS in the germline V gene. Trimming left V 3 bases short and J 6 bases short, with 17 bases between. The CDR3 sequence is CALGDDKTPPNKLIF. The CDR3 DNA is TGTGCTCTTGGGGACGACAAAACTCCCCCTAATAAACTCATCTTT.

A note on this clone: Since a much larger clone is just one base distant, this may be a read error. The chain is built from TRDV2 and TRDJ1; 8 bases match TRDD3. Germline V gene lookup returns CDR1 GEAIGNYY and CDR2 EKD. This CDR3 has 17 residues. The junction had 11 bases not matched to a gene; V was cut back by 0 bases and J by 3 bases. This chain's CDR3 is CACDTLGDPLYADKLIF. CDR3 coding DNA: TGTGCCTGTGACACCCTGGGGGACCCCCTGTACGCCGATAAACTCATCTTT.

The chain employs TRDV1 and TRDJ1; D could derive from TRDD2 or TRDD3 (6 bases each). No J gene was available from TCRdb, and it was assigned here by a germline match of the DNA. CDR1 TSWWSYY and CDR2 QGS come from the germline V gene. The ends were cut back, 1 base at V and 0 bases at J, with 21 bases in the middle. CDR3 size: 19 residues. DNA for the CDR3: TGTGCTCTTGGGGAACGGTCCTACCCTCCCTGGGGTTACACCGATAAACTCATCTTT. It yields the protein CALGERSYPPWGYTDKLIF.